The 14 T cell receptor beta chains below were found in one sample sequenced in a study of blood T cell repertoires in COVID-19. Using immunoSEQ multiplex PCR, the repertoire was profiled, and TCRdb retains in-frame clones only, with some absent. The profile covers 85,000 to 100,000 clones, with roughly 88% appearing a single time and about 1.9% taken by the ten largest. Sequencing was done on a sample of peripheral blood. Receptors originate from a man in his forties or fifties with COVID-19, enrolled during active disease.

This rearrangement joins TRBV13 to TRBJ1-2; no definite D call. This CDR3 has 15 residues. Trimming removed 3 bases at V and 4 bases at J, with 15 bases between. Germline lookup yields CDR1 PRHDT and CDR2 FYEKMQ (reference sequence). The CDR3 bases are TGTGCCAGCAGCTTTTCGGGGTCGGCCAGCTATGGCTACACCTTC. Its protein product is CASSFSGSASYGYTF.

This chain links TRBV9 with TRBJ2-2; the match to TRBD1 covers 10 bases. V shed 4 bases and J 5 bases; nucleotides not matched to a gene: 5. The germline V gene encodes CDR1 SGDLS and CDR2 YYNGEE. The CDR3 is 15 residues long. CDR3 nucleotides: TGTGCCAGCAGCCAGACAGGGGGCGCGACCGGGGAGCTGTTTTTT. Translated: CASSQTGGATGELFF.

CDR3 DNA: TGTGCCAGCAGTTACTACAGGGTGGACGAGCAGTACTTC. It specifies CASSYYRVDEQYF. The V gene is TRBV6-5, the J gene TRBJ2-7, with D perhaps matching TRBD1 (6 bases). With 1 base removed from V and 5 bases from J, the gap between germline ends came to 9 bases. Germline V CDR1 and CDR2: MNHEY, SVGAGI. This CDR3 region has 13 residues.

The chain joins TRBV4-1 to TRBJ1-2, with D possibly matching TRBD1 (5 bases). Germline CDR1 and CDR2: MGHRA and YSYEKL. This CDR3 is 16 amino acids long. V lost 1 base, J lost 8 bases, and 20 bases lay in between. CDR3 in DNA: TGCGCCAGCAGCCAAGGGCACTCGGACAACGTTAAGGGCTACACCTTC. Translated: CASSQGHSDNVKGYTF.

The V and J genes are TRBV5-1 and TRBJ1-1; 7 nucleotides line up with TRBD1. J lost 4 bases, V lost 2 bases, and 2 bases had no gene match. Germline CDR1 SGHRS, CDR2 YFSETQ. The CDR3 totals 13 residues. The CDR3 DNA reads TGCGCCAGCAGCTTTTCAGGGGGCACTGAAGCTTTCTTT. Protein sequence: CASSFSGGTEAFF.

The gene calls are TRBV5-6 and TRBJ1-1; 8 nucleotides agree with TRBD1. V trimming: 0 bases; J trimming: 0 bases; junction bases outside the gene matches: 4. This CDR3 has 16 residues. Germline CDR1 is SGHDT and CDR2 is YYEEEE. The CDR3 DNA reads TGTGCCAGCAGCTTGGGATGGACAGGGCTGAACACTGAAGCTTTCTTT. Protein sequence: CASSLGWTGLNTEAFF.

The chain has TRBV7-2 and TRBJ2-7; TRBD1 agrees at 7 bases. J was trimmed by 5 bases and V by 6 bases; bases with no gene match: 7. CDR1 and CDR2 (germline): SGHTA, FQGNSA. There are 13 residues in the CDR3. Written as DNA, the CDR3 is TGTGCCAGCAGGATGACAGGGACCCACGAGCAGTACTTC. It is translated as CASRMTGTHEQYF.

V usage is TRBV5-4 and J usage is TRBJ2-7, with 9 positions matching TRBD1. This CDR3 is built from 12 residues. V lost 8 bases to trimming and J lost 3 bases; unmatched junction nucleotides: 3. Germline-derived CDR1 and CDR2 are SGHNT and YYREEE (reference sequence). This CDR3 reads CASRQGDYEQYF. For the CDR3, the DNA is TGTGCCAGTCGACAGGGGGACTACGAGCAGTACTTC.

The chain links TRBV6-6 to TRBJ1-5; TRBD1 might be the D (6 bases). V was shortened by 0 bases and J by 7 bases, with 10 bases between the two germline ends. This CDR3 spans 14 amino acids. Per the germline V gene, CDR1 is MNHNY and CDR2 is SVGAGI (reference sequence). The CDR3 reads CASSYSGGSQPQHF. The CDR3 region has the DNA TGTGCCAGCAGTTACTCAGGGGGATCCCAGCCCCAGCATTTT.

This rearrangement joins TRBV18 to TRBJ2-7; no reliable D call. The V and J ends lost 0 bases and 4 bases respectively, with 10 bases between them. The CDR3 contains 14 residues. Germline V lookup: CDR1 KGHSH, CDR2 LQKENI. The DNA of the CDR3 is TGTGCCAGCTCACCACCCTGGCAGACTTACGAGCAGTACTTC. It specifies CASSPPWQTYEQYF. Using reference TRBV18 and TRBJ2-7 for the parts outside the CDR3, the full variable domain is NAGVMQNPRHLVRRRGQEARLRCSPMKGHSHVYWYRQLPEEGLKFMVYLQKENIIDESGMPKERFSAEFPKEGPSILRIQQVVRGDSAAYFCASSPPWQTYEQYFGPGTRLTVT.

The CDR3 spells CASSLQAGGNTGELFF. CDR3 sequence (DNA): TGTGCCAGCAGCTTGCAAGCGGGGGGTAACACCGGGGAGCTGTTTTTT. The rearrangement uses TRBV11-2 and TRBJ2-2; 9 nucleotides match TRBD2. J lost 2 bases, V lost 3 bases, and 4 bases had no gene match. The germline CDR1 and CDR2 sequences are SGHAT and FQNNGV. The CDR3 spans 16 residues.

The gene calls are TRBV30 and TRBJ1-5; perhaps TRBD1 as D (6 bases). In germline, CDR1 is GTSNPN, CDR2 SVGIG (reference sequence). V lost 4 bases and J 1 base, leaving 8 bases between the germline ends. There are 13 residues in the CDR3. CDR3: CAWNRESNQPQHF. Written as DNA, the CDR3 is TGTGCCTGGAACAGGGAGAGCAATCAGCCCCAGCATTTT.

The rearrangement joins TRBV14 to TRBJ1-1; TRBD1 is a possible D gene (5 bases). Germline loops: CDR1 SGHDN, CDR2 FVKESK. The CDR3 runs 14 residues. Trimming took off 2 bases at V and 4 bases at J, with 11 bases between the two ends. The CDR3 DNA sequence: TGTGCCAGCAGCCAAATGATAGGGGTCACTGAAGCTTTCTTT. It codes for CASSQMIGVTEAFF.

The J gene is TRBJ2-3, the V gene TRBV19; TRBD2 is a possible D gene (6 bases). The CDR3 loop spans 15 amino acids. CDR1 and CDR2 (germline): LNHDA, SQIVND (reference sequence). The V end was cut by 1 base, the J end by 0 bases, with 8 bases between. The CDR3 sequence: CASSIGGGSTDTQYF. As DNA, the CDR3 is TGTGCCAGTAGTATAGGGGGAGGAAGCACAGATACGCAGTATTTT.